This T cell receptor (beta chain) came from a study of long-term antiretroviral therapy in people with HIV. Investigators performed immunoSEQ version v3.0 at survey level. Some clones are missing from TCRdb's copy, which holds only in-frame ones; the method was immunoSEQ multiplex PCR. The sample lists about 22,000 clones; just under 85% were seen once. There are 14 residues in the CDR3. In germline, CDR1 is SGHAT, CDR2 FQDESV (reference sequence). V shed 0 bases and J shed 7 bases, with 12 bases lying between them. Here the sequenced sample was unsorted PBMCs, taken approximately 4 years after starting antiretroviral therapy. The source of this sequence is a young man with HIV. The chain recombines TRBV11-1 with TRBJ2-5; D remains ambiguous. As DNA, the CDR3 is TGTGCCAGCAGCTTAGCAGAAGCTTCGGGGACCCAGTACTTC. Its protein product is CASSLAEASGTQYF.